The text below deals with one T cell receptor (beta chain). The source of the sample is a study of shared clonotypes between healthy human individuals. The assay used deep level. The assay was immunoSEQ multiplex PCR, and TCRdb's table has in-frame clones only and misses some. The sample yields approximately 2.3 million clones, over 85% seen once. The TCR originated in a man aged 18 to 29 in good health. Some clones in this sample may be carry-over from other donors' samples. Sequencing used naive CD4+ T cells from PBMCs. This sample's subset: CD45RA+ positively selected.

In DNA form, the CDR3 reads TGTGCCAGCAGTCAGGGACAGGGCTTCACCACTGAAGCTTTCTTT. Protein product: CASSQGQGFTTEAFF. The chain links TRBV27 to TRBJ1-1; 9 bases are shared with TRBD1. CDR3 length equals 15 residues. Germline V lookup: CDR1 MNHEY, CDR2 SMNVEV (reference sequence). Germline trimming cut 5 bases from V and 4 bases from J; bases unmatched to any gene: 8.